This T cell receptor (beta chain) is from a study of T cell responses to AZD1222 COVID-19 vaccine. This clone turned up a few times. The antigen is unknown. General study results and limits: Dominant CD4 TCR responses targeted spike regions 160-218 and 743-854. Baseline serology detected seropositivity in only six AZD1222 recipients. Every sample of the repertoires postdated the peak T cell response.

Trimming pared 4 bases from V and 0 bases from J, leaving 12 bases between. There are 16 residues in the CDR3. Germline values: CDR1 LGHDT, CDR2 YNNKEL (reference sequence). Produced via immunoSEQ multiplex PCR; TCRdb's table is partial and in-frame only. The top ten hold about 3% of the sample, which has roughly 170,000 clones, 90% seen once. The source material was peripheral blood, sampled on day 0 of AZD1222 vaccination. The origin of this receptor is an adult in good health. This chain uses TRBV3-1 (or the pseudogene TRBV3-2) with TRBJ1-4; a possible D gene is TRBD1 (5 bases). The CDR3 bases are TGTGCCAGCAGCCCGGGGGGACGTGCAACTAATGAAAAACTGTTTTTT. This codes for CASSPGGRATNEKLFF.